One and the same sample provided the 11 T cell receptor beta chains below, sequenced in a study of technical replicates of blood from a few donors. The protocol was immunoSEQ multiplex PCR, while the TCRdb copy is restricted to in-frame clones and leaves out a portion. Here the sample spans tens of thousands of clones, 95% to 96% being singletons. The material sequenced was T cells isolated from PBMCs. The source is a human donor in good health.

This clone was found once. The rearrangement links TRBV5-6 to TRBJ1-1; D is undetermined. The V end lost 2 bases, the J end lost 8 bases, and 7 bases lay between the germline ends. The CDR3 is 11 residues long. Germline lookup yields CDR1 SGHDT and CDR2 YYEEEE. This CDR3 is CASSFGREAFF. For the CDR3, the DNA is TGTGCCAGCAGCTTTGGCCGCGAAGCTTTCTTT.

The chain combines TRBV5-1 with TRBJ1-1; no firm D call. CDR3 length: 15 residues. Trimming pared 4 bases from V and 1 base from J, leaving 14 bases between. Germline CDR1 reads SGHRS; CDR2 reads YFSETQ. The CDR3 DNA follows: TGCGCCAGCAGCCTACTCGACATAAGGAACACTGAAGCTTTCTTT. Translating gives CASSLLDIRNTEAFF. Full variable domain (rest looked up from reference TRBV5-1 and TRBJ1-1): KAGVTQTPRYLIKTRGQQVTLSCSPISGHRSVSWYQQTPGQGLQFLFEYFSETQRNKGNFPGRFSGRQFSNSRSEMNVSTLELGDSALYLCASSLLDIRNTEAFFGQGTRLTVV.

The DNA for the CDR3 is TGTGCCAGCGGTTCAACAGCCTACGAGCAGTACTTC. This codes for CASGSTAYEQYF. The chain is built from TRBV6-5 and TRBJ2-7, with D unresolved. In germline, CDR1 is MNHEY, CDR2 SVGAGI. The CDR3 covers 12 residues. Trimming stripped 8 bases from V and 2 bases from J, with 10 bases between.

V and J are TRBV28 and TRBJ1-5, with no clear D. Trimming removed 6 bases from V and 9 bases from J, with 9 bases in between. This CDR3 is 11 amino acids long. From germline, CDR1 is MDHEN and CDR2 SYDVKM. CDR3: CASRGVGPQHF. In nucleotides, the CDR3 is TGTGCCAGCAGGGGAGTTGGGCCCCAGCATTTT.

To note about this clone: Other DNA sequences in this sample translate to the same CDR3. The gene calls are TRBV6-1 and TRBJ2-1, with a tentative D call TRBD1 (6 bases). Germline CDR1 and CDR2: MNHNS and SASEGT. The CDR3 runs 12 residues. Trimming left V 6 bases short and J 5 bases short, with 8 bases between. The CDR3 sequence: CASRRTDNEQFF. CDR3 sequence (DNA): TGTGCCAGCAGGAGGACAGACAATGAGCAGTTCTTC.

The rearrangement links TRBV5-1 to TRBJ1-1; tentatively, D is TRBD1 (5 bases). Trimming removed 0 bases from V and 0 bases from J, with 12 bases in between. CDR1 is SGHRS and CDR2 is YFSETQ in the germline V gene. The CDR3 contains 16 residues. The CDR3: CASSLVGAGMNTEAFF. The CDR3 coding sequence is TGCGCCAGCAGCTTGGTTGGGGCGGGAATGAACACTGAAGCTTTCTTT.

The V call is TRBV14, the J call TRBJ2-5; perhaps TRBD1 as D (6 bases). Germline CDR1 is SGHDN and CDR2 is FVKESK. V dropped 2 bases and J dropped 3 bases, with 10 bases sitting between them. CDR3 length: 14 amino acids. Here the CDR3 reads CASSQRTVEETQYF. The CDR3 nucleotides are TGTGCCAGCAGCCAAAGGACAGTCGAAGAGACCCAGTACTTC. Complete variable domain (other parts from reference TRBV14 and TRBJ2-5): EAGVTQFPSHSVIEKGQTVTLRCDPISGHDNLYWYRRVMGKEIKFLLHFVKESKQDESGMPNNRFLAERTGGTYSTLKVQPAELEDSGVYFCASSQRTVEETQYFGPGTRLLVL.

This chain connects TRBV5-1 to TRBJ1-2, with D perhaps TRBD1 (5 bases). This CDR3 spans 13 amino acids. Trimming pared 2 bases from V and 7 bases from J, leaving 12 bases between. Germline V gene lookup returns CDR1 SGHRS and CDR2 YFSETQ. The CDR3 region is CASSFGGLGGYTF. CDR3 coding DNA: TGCGCCAGCAGCTTCGGGGGATTGGGTGGCTACACCTTC.

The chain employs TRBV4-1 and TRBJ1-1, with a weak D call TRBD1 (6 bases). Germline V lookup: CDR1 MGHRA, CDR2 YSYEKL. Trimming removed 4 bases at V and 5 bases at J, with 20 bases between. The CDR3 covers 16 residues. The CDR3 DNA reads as TGCGCCAGCAGCCCCTTTTCCTACAGGGATCCAACTGAAGCTTTCTTT. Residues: CASSPFSYRDPTEAFF.

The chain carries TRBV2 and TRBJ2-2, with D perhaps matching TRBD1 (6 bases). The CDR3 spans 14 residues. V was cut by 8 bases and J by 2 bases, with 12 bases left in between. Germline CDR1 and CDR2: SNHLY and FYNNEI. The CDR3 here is CASSPDSNTGELFF. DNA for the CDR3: TGTGCCAGCTCCCCGGACAGTAACACCGGGGAGCTGTTTTTT.

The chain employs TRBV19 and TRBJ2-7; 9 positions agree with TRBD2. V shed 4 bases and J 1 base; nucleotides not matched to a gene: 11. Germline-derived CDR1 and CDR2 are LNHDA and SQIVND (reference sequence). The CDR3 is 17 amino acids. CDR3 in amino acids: CASSKTDIAGESYEQYF. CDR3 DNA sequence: TGTGCCAGTAGTAAAACTGATATAGCGGGGGAGTCCTACGAGCAGTACTTC.